Following are 18 T cell receptor beta chains from one sample sequenced in a study of blood T cell repertoires in COVID-19. TCRdb's copy holds only in-frame clones and misses some; the assay was immunoSEQ multiplex PCR. In the table there are about 160,000 clones, about 85% of which are singletons. The material sequenced was peripheral blood. The receptors shown here come from a man between 40 and 49 years old with acute or convalescent COVID-19.

This chain joins TRBV6-2 or TRBV6-3 and TRBJ1-5, with D possibly matching TRBD1 (5 bases). The CDR3 covers 19 residues. The V gene lost 0 bases and the J gene lost 0 bases, with 18 bases spanning the gap. The germline CDR1 and CDR2 sequences are MNHEY and SVGEGT. CDR3 coding DNA: TGTGCCAGCAGTTACTCGAGCAGGGATGATCCGACTAGCAATCAGCCCCAGCATTTT. It is translated as CASSYSSRDDPTSNQPQHF.

The chain couples TRBV19 to TRBJ2-3; 10 bases align to TRBD1. Looked up from germline, CDR1 is LNHDA and CDR2 is SQIVND (reference sequence). V gave up 3 bases and J gave up 5 bases; unmatched junction bases: 8. The CDR3 has 16 amino acids. CDR3 bases: TGTGCCAGTAGTATCCAGGGACAGGGGAAGAGAGATACGCAGTATTTT. Protein sequence: CASSIQGQGKRDTQYF.

This clone came up a few times. J is TRBJ2-7 and V is TRBV2, with D maybe TRBD2 (6 bases). The length of the CDR3 is 13 residues. Germline V CDR1 and CDR2: SNHLY, FYNNEI. The ends were cut back, 2 bases at V and 6 bases at J, with 11 bases in the middle. In nucleotides, the CDR3 is TGTGCCAGCAGTGAACCCCCGGGGGTCGAGCAGTACTTC. It translates to CASSEPPGVEQYF.

This clone was picked up a small number of times. Other DNA sequences in this sample translate to the same CDR3. The chain carries TRBV5-1 and TRBJ2-3; TRBD1 matches 8 bases. The CDR3 is 14 residues long. The V gene's germline CDR1 is SGHRS and CDR2 YFSETQ. The ends lost 4 bases at V and 2 bases at J; junction bases unmatched: 3. CDR3 DNA sequence: TGCGCCAGCAGCCCAGGGGGCTCCACAGATACGCAGTATTTT. It yields the protein CASSPGGSTDTQYF.

The V gene is TRBV11-2, the J gene TRBJ2-3; maybe TRBD1 (6 bases). CDR1 is SGHAT and CDR2 is FQNNGV in the germline V gene. The length of the CDR3 is 13 residues. The ends were cut back, 5 bases at V and 4 bases at J, with 10 bases in the middle. The CDR3: CASSVQGSDTQYF. The CDR3 nucleotides are TGTGCCAGCAGCGTCCAGGGGTCAGATACGCAGTATTTT.

CDR3 nucleotides: TGTGCCACCAGCAGAGATTTCGGCTCTGGGGCCAACGTCCTGACTTTC. It specifies CATSRDFGSGANVLTF. The genes are TRBV15 and TRBJ2-6; unclear D gene. CDR1 is LNHNV, CDR2 YYDKDF, per germline (reference sequence). Trimming took 0 bases from V and 0 from J, leaving 6 bases between them. CDR3 length equals 16 residues.

A word on this clone: An end of the junction does not agree with germline; a read error may underlie this. The chain uses TRBV11-2 and TRBJ1-1; D ambiguous. Germline CDR1 SGHAT, CDR2 FQNNGV. CDR3 length: 14 amino acids. The DNA for the CDR3 is TGCGCCAGCAGCTTAACTGGGCAGAACACTGAAGCTTTCTTT. It encodes CASSLTGQNTEAFF.

This sequence joins TRBV19 and TRBJ2-7; D call uncertain. This CDR3 region has 12 residues. Trimming took 8 bases from V and 0 from J, leaving 8 bases between them. In germline, CDR1 is LNHDA, CDR2 SQIVND (reference sequence). In DNA form, the CDR3 reads TGTGCCAGTGGGCCGCACTCCTACGAGCAGTACTTC. Encoded protein: CASGPHSYEQYF.

The chain recombines TRBV10-3 with TRBJ2-7, with D maybe TRBD1 (6 bases). V was clipped by 4 bases and J by 0 bases, with 19 bases between them. The CDR3 length is 17 residues. Looked up from germline, CDR1 is ENHRY and CDR2 is SYGVKD. DNA for the CDR3: TGTGCCATCAGTGGTCCCACCACAGGGCTCACCTCCTACGAGCAGTACTTC. Protein sequence: CAISGPTTGLTSYEQYF.

This clone was picked up a small number of times. The chain employs TRBV3-1 (or the pseudogene TRBV3-2) and TRBJ1-1; 9 positions agree with TRBD1. V gave up 4 bases and J gave up 11 bases; unmatched junction bases: 11. This CDR3 has 14 amino acids. Germline assignment: CDR1 LGHDT and CDR2 YNNKEL (reference sequence). The CDR3 sequence is CASSPGQGTLPAFF. CDR3 coding DNA: TGTGCCAGCAGCCCTGGACAGGGGACCCTCCCTGCTTTCTTT.

J is TRBJ1-1 and V is TRBV7-9; D unresolved. The CDR3 length is 18 residues. Germline V gene lookup returns CDR1 SEHNR and CDR2 FQNEAQ (reference sequence). V was pared by 5 bases and J by 1 base, with 23 bases between. This chain's CDR3 is CASSDGSAPGLRNTEAFF. Written as DNA, the CDR3 is TGTGCCAGCAGCGACGGTTCGGCCCCCGGGTTAAGGAACACTGAAGCTTTCTTT.

The V gene is TRBV19, the J gene TRBJ2-1; 13 positions match TRBD2. V was pared by 6 bases and J by 5 bases, with 7 bases of the junction left unmatched. Per germline, CDR1 LNHDA and CDR2 SQIVND (reference sequence). CDR3 length equals 16 residues. The CDR3 spells CASRTTSGGADNEQFF. The CDR3 bases are TGTGCCAGTAGAACAACTAGCGGGGGGGCTGACAATGAGCAGTTCTTC.

This rearrangement joins TRBV6-5 to TRBJ1-2, with 7 bases lining up with TRBD1. CDR3 length equals 13 residues. The germline V gene has CDR1 MNHEY and CDR2 SVGAGI. With V trimmed by 5 bases and J by 6 bases, 6 bases remained unmatched. CDR3 region: CASSRQGNNGYTF. The CDR3 nucleotides are TGTGCCAGCAGTCGACAGGGTAATAATGGCTACACCTTC.

V gene TRBV4-2 combines with J gene TRBJ1-2; no clear D gene. The CDR3 covers 12 residues. The germline V gene has CDR1 LGHNA and CDR2 YNFKEQ. With 5 bases removed from V and 4 bases from J, the gap between germline ends came to 8 bases. The CDR3 nucleotides are TGTGCCAGCAGCGGCGGGGTCTATGGCTACACCTTC. Translation: CASSGGVYGYTF.

The chain couples TRBV7-2 to TRBJ2-3; 13 bases line up with TRBD2. J gave up 5 bases and V 6 bases, and 5 bases lay outside the gene matches. The CDR3 is 15 residues long. Germline CDR1 SGHTA, CDR2 FQGNSA. The CDR3 region is CASSRGTSGVDTQYF. In DNA, the CDR3 is TGTGCCAGCAGTCGCGGGACTAGCGGGGTAGATACGCAGTATTTT.

The chain links TRBV20-1 to TRBJ2-3; tentatively, D is TRBD1 (5 bases). CDR1 DFQATT and CDR2 SNEGSKA come from the germline V gene (reference sequence). Deletions cut 5 bases from V and 10 bases from J, with 13 bases between. This CDR3 spans 11 amino acids. CDR3 protein: CSAPYTGAQYF. The CDR3 bases are TGCAGTGCTCCCTACACAGGTGCGCAGTATTTT.

The chain combines TRBV29-1 with TRBJ1-1; D remains unclear. Trimming took off 7 bases at V and 2 bases at J, with 5 bases between the two ends. Germline CDR1 SQVTM, CDR2 ANQGSEA. CDR3 length equals 10 residues. The CDR3 protein is CSAQNTEAFF. The CDR3 DNA reads TGCAGCGCTCAAAACACTGAAGCTTTCTTT.

This clone was detected only once. The chain employs TRBV3-1 (or the pseudogene TRBV3-2) and TRBJ1-2; 11 nucleotides align to TRBD1. This CDR3 comprises 13 residues. Germline V gives CDR1 LGHDT, CDR2 YNNKEL (reference sequence). V was clipped by 1 base and J by 14 bases; unmatched bases: 6. CDR3: CASSQAGTGGSTF. As DNA, the CDR3 is TGTGCCAGCAGCCAAGCGGGGACAGGGGGTTCGACCTTC.